This T cell receptor beta chain comes out of a study of OX40 agonist ivuxolimab in advanced cancers. Data came from immunoSEQ multiplex PCR; TCRdb stores just in-frame clones and leaves some out. The data show 55,000 to 75,000 clones, approximately 87% seen once. This CDR3 comprises 15 residues. V lost 4 bases to trimming and J lost 8 bases, with 20 bases between them. CDR1 is LNHDA, CDR2 SQIVND, per germline (reference sequence). The chain combines TRBV19 with TRBJ1-2; possible D gene TRBD1, 6 bases. This clonotype originated in an adult with an advanced solid tumor such as melanoma, head and neck, liver or kidney cancer. The material was CD4+ or CD8+ T cells sorted from blood, obtained in a trial of the OX40 agonist ivuxolimab. The CDR3 reads CASSTRTASHWGYTF. The CDR3 DNA follows: TGTGCCAGTAGTACCCGGACAGCTTCCCACTGGGGCTACACCTTC.